Reported below is one T cell receptor beta chain. Its antigen is still unknown. Here immunoSEQ multiplex PCR was the method, and the copy in TCRdb shows in-frame clones only, minus some. Of approximately 120,000 clones listed, roughly 87% are singletons. The germline V gene encodes CDR1 SGHVS and CDR2 FQNEAQ. V dropped 5 bases and J dropped 14 bases, with 13 bases sitting between them. There are 12 residues in the CDR3. These data originate in a study of T cell responses to AZD1222 COVID-19 vaccine. Findings and caveats of the study: Only six AZD1222 recipients tested seropositive at baseline. The donor cohort was predominantly white British with a female majority, and clonal diversity may have been underestimated.

This clonotype originated in an adult in good health. This material consisted of peripheral blood, taken on day 0 of MenACWY control vaccination. The chain uses TRBV7-8 and TRBJ1-6; perhaps TRBD1 as D (5 bases). In DNA, the CDR3 is TGTGCCAGCAGCCTCGTTGGGGGGACCCTCCACTTT. Protein sequence: CASSLVGGTLHF.